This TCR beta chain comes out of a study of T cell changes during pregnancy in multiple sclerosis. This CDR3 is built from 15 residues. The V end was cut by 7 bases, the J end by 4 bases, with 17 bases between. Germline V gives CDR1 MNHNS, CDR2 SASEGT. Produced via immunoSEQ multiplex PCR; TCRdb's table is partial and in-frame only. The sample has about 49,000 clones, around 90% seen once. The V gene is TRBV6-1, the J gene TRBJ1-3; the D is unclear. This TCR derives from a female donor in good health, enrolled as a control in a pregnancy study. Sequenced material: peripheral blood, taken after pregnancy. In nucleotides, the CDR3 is TGTGCCAGCACCCTGATTGGAGGTTTCGGAAACACCATATATTTT. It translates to CASTLIGGFGNTIYF.